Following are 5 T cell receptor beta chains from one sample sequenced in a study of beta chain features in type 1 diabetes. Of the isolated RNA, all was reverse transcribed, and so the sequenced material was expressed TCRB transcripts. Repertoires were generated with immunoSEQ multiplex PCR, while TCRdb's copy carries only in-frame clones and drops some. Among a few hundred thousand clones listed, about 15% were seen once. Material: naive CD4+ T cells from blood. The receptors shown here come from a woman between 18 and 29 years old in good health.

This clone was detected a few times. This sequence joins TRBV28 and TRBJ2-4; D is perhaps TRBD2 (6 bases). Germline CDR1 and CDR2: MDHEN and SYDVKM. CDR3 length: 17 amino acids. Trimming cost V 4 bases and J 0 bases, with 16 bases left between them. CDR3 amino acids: CASSSTLATLAKNIQYF. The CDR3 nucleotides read TGTGCCAGCAGTTCGACCCTAGCGACGCTAGCCAAAAACATTCAGTACTTC.

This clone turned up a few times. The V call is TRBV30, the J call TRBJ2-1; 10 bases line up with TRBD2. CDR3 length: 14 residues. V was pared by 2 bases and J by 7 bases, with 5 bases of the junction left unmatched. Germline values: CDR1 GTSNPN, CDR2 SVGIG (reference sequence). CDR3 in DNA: TGTGCCTGGAGTCCTAGCGGGAGTAGGAATGAGCAGTTCTTC. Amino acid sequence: CAWSPSGSRNEQFF.

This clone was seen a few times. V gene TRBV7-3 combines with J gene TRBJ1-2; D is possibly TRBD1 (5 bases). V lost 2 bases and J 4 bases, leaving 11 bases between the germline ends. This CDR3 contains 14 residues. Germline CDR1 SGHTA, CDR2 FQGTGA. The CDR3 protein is CASSLWGDPYGYTF. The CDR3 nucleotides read TGTGCCAGCAGCTTATGGGGGGACCCCTATGGCTACACCTTC.

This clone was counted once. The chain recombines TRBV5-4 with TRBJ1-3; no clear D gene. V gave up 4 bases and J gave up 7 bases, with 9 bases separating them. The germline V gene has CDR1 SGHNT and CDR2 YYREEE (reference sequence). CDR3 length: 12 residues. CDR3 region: CASSQNKNTIYF. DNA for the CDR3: TGTGCCAGCAGCCAGAACAAGAACACCATATATTTT.

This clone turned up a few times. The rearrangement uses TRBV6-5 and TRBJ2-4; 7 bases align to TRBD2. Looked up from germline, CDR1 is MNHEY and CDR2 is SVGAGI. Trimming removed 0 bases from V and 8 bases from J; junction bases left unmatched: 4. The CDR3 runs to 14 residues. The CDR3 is CASSYSLGGHIQYF. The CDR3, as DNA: TGTGCCAGCAGTTACTCGTTGGGAGGGCACATTCAGTACTTC.